This T cell receptor beta chain emerged from a study of shared clonotypes between healthy human individuals. The V gene's germline CDR1 is MGHRA and CDR2 YSYEKL. V dropped 2 bases and J dropped 1; count of bases not matched to a gene: 2. The CDR3 loop spans 17 amino acids. Some clones are missing from TCRdb's copy, which holds only in-frame ones; the method was immunoSEQ multiplex PCR. The sample carries around 510,000 clones, 95% to 96% recorded once. The receptor's source is a woman between 25 and 40 years old in good health. Material for sequencing was naive CD4+ T cells sorted from blood. The sample's subset: CD45RA+ positively selected. The chain has TRBV4-1 and TRBJ2-1; 13 bases match TRBD2. The CDR3 DNA follows: TGCGCCAGCAGCCAACCGACTAGCGGGAGGTCCTACAATGAGCAGTTCTTC. This sequence encodes CASSQPTSGRSYNEQFF.